The 6 T cell receptor beta chains reported below all come from one sample, sequenced in a study of shared clonotypes between healthy human individuals. Sequenced by immunoSEQ multiplex PCR; TCRdb stores in-frame clones only, minus some. The profile shows 500,000 to 550,000 clones, 95% to 97% of them singletons. What was sequenced was naive CD4+ T cells sorted from blood. Indicated subset: CD45RA+ positively selected. Receptors originate from a woman aged 25 to 45 in good health.

This chain connects TRBV7-3 to TRBJ2-6; D gene uncertain. The CDR3 has 15 amino acids. V shed 5 bases and J shed 0 bases, with 8 bases lying between them. CDR1 and CDR2 from the germline V gene are SGHTA and FQGTGA. CDR3 in amino acids: CASSHTRSGANVLTF. The CDR3 DNA is TGTGCCAGCAGCCACACCCGCTCTGGGGCCAACGTCCTGACTTTC.

The genes are TRBV6-1 and TRBJ1-2; TRBD1 might be the D (6 bases). Germline CDR1 reads MNHNS; CDR2 reads SASEGT. The CDR3 has 14 residues. V lost 6 bases, J lost 5 bases, and 16 bases lay in between. The CDR3 region is CASRRGDGTYGYTF. As DNA, the CDR3 is TGTGCCAGCAGGAGGGGGGACGGAACATATGGCTACACCTTC.

This sequence joins TRBV2 and TRBJ2-4, with 7 bases fitting TRBD2. Losses at the gene ends were 4 bases for V and 1 base for J; bases not matched to a gene: 13. Germline V CDR1 and CDR2: SNHLY, FYNNEI. The CDR3 is made up of 18 amino acids. CDR3 in amino acids: CASSVPSGGRGAKNIQYF. In nucleotides, the CDR3 is TGTGCCAGCAGTGTACCTAGCGGAGGGCGTGGGGCCAAAAACATTCAGTACTTC.

A note on this clone: The CDR3 does not end in the conserved phenylalanine or tryptophan, so this is likely a read error. The chain uses TRBV28 and TRBJ2-7, with a tentative D call TRBD2 (6 bases). V was cut by 8 bases and J by 3 bases, with 17 bases left in between. Germline-derived CDR1 and CDR2 are MDHEN and SYDVKM. This CDR3 comprises 14 residues. CDR3 DNA: TGTGCCAGCCTTCCCGGGACTCAAATCTACGAGCAGTACCTC. This codes for CASLPGTQIYEQYL.

The rearrangement joins TRBV27 to TRBJ2-4, with TRBD2 as a possible D gene (6 bases). With 5 bases removed from V and 4 bases from J, the gap between germline ends came to 15 bases. This CDR3 has 15 amino acids. Germline loops: CDR1 MNHEY, CDR2 SMNVEV (reference sequence). In nucleotides, the CDR3 is TGTGCCAGCAGTATCAACCCTGGAGGGAAAAACATTCAGTACTTC. Its protein product is CASSINPGGKNIQYF.

The chain carries TRBV7-9 and TRBJ1-2; D unresolved. This CDR3 has 15 residues. V lost 3 bases and J lost 3, with 14 bases in between. Germline-derived CDR1 and CDR2 are SEHNR and FQNEAQ (reference sequence). The CDR3 nucleotides read TGTGCCAGCAGCTTGAAGACCGGCTCGGACTATGGCTACACCTTC. Residues: CASSLKTGSDYGYTF.